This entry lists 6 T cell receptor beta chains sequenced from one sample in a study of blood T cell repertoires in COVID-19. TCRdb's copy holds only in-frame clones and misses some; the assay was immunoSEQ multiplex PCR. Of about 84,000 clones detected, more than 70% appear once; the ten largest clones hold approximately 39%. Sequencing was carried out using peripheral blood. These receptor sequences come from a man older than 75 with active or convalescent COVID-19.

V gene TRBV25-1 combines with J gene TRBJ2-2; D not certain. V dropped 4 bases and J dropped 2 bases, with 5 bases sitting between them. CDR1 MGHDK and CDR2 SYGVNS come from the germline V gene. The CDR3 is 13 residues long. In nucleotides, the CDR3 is TGTGCCAGCAGTGTACAAAACACCGGGGAGCTGTTTTTT. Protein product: CASSVQNTGELFF.

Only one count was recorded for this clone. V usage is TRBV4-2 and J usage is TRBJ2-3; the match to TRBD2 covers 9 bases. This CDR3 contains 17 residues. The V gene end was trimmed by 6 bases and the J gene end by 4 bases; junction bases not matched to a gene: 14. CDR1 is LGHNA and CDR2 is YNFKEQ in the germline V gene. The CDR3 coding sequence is TGTGCCAGCAGGCCCTCGACCGGGGCGGGAGGGGCAGATACGCAGTATTTT. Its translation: CASRPSTGAGGADTQYF.

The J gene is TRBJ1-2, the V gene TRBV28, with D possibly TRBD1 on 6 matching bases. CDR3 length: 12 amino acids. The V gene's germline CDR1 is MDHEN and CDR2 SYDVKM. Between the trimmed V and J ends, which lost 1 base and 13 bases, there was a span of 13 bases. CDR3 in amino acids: CASSLFRGFSTF. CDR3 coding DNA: TGTGCCAGCAGTTTATTTAGGGGGTTCAGCACCTTC.

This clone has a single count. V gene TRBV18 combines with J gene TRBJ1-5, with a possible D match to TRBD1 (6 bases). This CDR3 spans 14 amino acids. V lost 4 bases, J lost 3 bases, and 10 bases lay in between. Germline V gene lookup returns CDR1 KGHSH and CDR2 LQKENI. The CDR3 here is CASSRGTHNQPQHF. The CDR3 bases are TGTGCCAGCTCACGAGGGACACACAATCAGCCCCAGCATTTT.

The DNA of the CDR3 is TGTGCCAGCAGTTCGCAGGGTTGGTATGGCTACACCTTC. Translation: CASSSQGWYGYTF. The genes are TRBV28 and TRBJ1-2, with D maybe TRBD1 (5 bases). V was cut by 4 bases and J by 5 bases, with 11 bases left in between. The CDR3 is made up of 13 amino acids. The germline V gene has CDR1 MDHEN and CDR2 SYDVKM.

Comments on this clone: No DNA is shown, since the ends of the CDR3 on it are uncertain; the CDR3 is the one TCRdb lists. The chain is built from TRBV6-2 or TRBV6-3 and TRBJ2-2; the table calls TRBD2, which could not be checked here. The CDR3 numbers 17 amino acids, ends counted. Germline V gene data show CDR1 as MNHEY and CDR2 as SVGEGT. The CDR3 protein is CASSSSGLAGYTGELFF.